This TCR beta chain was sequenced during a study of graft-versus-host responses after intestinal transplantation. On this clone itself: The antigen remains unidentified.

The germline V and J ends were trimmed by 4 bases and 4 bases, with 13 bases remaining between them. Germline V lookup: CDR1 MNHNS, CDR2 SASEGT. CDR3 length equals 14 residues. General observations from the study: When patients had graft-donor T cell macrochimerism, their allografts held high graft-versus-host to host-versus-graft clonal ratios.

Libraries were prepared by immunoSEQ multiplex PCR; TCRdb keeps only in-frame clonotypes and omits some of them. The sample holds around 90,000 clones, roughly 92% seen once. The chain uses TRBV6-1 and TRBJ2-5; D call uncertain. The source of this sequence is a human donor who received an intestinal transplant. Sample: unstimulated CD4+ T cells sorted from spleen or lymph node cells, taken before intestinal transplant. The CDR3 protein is CASSVRTKGETQYF. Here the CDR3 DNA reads TGTGCCAGCAGTGTCCGGACCAAGGGAGAGACCCAGTACTTC.